This TCR beta chain was recovered during a study of cytomegalovirus exposure and HLA in healthy donors. Study-wide context: In a previous analysis, approximately 110 million unique TCR beta sequences were found from 170 million or so T cells. Whole-study results and caveats: A reported reduction in N-insertions relative to the roughly 710-donor mean was seen in an Asian-associated ancestry cluster in a later analysis.

In the case of this clone: Its antigen is unidentified.

Healthy bone marrow donors made up the cohort. The PCR made use of 60 Vbeta and 13 Jbeta primers. Using immunoSEQ multiplex PCR, the repertoire was profiled, and TCRdb retains in-frame clones only, with some absent. The sample lists approximately 130,000 clones, roughly 89% seen once, with about 5% in the top ten. Per germline, CDR1 MGHRA and CDR2 YSYEKL. Trimming removed 4 bases from V and 2 bases from J; junction bases left unmatched: 3. The CDR3 runs to 16 residues. This sequence joins TRBV4-1 and TRBJ2-5; 14 bases line up with TRBD2. Source material: PBMCs. The TCR sequence derives from a woman under 40 in good health and CMV-seronegative. CDR3 residues: CASSRRLAGGQETQYF. In nucleotides, the CDR3 is TGCGCCAGCAGCCGTAGACTAGCGGGGGGGCAAGAGACCCAGTACTTC.